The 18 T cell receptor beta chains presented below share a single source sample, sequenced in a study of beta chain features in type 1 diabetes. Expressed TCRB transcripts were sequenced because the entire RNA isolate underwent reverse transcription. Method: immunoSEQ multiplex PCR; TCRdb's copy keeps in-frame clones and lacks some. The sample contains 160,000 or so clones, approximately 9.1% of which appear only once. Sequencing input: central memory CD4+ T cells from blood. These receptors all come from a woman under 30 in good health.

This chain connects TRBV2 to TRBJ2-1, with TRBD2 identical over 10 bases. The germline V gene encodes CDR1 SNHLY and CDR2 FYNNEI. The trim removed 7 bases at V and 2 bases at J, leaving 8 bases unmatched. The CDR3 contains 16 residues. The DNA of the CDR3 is TGTGCCAGCAATAAGCGGGGGGGCCACACCTACAATGAGCAGTTCTTC. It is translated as CASNKRGGHTYNEQFF.

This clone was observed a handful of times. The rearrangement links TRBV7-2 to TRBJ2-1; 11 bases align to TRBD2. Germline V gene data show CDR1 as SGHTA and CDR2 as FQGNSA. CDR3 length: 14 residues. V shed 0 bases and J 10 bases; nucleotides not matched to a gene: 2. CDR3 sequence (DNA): TGTGCCAGCAGCTTAGCTTGGACTAGCGGGGAGCAGTTCTTC. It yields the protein CASSLAWTSGEQFF.

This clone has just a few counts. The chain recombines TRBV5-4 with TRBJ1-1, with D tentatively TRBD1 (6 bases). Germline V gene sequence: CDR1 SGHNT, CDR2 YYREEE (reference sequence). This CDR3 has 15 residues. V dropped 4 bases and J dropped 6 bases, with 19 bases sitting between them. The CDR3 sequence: CASSLYSGGRAEAFF. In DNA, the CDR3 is TGTGCCAGCAGCCTATATTCGGGGGGGCGGGCTGAAGCTTTCTTT. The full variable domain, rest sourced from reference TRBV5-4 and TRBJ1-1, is ETGVTQSPTHLIKTRGQQVTLRCSSQSGHNTVSWYQQALGQGPQFIFQYYREEENGRGNFPPRFSGLQFPNYSSELNVNALELDDSALYLCASSLYSGGRAEAFFGQGTRLTVV.

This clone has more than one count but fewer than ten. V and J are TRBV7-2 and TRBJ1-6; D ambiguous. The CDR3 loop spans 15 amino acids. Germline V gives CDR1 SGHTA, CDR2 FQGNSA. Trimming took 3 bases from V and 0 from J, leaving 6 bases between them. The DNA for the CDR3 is TGTGCCAGCAGCTTGTCGAGCTCCTATAATTCACCCCTCCACTTT. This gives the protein CASSLSSSYNSPLHF.

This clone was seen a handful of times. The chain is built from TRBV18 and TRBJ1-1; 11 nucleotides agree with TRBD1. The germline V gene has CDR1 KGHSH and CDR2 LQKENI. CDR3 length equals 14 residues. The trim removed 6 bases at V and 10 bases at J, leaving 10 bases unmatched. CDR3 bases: TGTGCCAGCTCGTCCGGGACAGGGGGATCGTTAGCTTTCTTT. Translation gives CASSSGTGGSLAFF.

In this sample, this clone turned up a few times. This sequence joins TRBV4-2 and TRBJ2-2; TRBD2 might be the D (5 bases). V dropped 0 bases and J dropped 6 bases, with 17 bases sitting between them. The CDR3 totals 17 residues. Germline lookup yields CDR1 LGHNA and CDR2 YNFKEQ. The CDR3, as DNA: TGTGCCAGCAGCCAAGAACGGAGTAGGGCTAGCTCCGGGGAGCTGTTTTTT. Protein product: CASSQERSRASSGELFF.

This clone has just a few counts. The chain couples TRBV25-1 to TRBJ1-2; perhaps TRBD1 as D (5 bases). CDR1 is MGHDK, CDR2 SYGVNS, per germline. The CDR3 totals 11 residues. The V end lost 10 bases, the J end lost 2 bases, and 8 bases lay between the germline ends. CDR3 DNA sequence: TGTGCCACGGGGGAAAACTATGGCTACACCTTC. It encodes CATGENYGYTF.

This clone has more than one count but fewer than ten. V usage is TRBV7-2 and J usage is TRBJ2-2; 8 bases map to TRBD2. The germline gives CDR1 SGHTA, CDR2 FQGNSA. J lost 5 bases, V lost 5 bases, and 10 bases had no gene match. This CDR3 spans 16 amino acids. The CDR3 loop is CASSRTGGPGTGELFF. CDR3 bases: TGTGCCAGCAGCCGTACGGGGGGGCCTGGAACCGGGGAGCTGTTTTTT.

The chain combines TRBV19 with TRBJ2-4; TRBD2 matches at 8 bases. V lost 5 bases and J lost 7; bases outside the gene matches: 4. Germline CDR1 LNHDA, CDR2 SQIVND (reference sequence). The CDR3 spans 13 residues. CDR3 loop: CASSFGLANIQYF. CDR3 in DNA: TGTGCCAGTAGTTTCGGACTAGCCAACATTCAGTACTTC.

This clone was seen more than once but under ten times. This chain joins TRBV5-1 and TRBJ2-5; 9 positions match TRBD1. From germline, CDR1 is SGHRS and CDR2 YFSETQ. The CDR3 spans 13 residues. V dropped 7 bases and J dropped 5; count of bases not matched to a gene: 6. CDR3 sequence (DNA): TGCGCCAGCGGGGGACAGGGCTTGGAGACCCAGTACTTC. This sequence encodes CASGGQGLETQYF.

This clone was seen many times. This CDR3 reads CSVVPAQRGEQYF. CDR3 nucleotide sequence: TGCAGCGTTGTACCCGCTCAAAGAGGCGAGCAGTACTTC. The chain employs TRBV29-1 and TRBJ2-7; no firm D call. Germline V gene sequence: CDR1 SQVTM, CDR2 ANQGSEA. The CDR3 consists of 13 residues. Trimming removed 4 bases from V and 6 bases from J, with 16 bases in between.

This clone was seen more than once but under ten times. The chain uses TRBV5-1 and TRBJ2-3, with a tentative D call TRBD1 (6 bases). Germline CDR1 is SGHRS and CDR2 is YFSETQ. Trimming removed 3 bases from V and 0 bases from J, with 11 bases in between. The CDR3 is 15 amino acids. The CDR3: CASSSNRESTDTQYF. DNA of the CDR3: TGCGCCAGCAGCTCTAACAGGGAAAGCACAGATACGCAGTATTTT.

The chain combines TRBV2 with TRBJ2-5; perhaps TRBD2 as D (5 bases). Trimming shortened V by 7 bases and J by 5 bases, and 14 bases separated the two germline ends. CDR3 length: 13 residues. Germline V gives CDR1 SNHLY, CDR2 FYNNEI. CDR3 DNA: TGTGCCAGCAACAAGGGTCGGGATGAGACCCAGTACTTC. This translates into CASNKGRDETQYF.

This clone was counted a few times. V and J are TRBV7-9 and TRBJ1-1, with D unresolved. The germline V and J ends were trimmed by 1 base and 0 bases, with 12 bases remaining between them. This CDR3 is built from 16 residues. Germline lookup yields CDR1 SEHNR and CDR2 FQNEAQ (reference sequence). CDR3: CASSLGERGLNTEAFF. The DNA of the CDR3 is TGTGCCAGCAGCTTAGGGGAAAGAGGGTTGAACACTGAAGCTTTCTTT.

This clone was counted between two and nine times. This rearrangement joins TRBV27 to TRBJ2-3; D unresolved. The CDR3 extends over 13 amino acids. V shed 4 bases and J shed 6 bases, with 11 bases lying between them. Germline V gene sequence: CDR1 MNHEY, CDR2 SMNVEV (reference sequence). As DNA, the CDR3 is TGTGCCAGCAGTTCCGAGAGTTTTGATACGCAGTATTTT. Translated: CASSSESFDTQYF.

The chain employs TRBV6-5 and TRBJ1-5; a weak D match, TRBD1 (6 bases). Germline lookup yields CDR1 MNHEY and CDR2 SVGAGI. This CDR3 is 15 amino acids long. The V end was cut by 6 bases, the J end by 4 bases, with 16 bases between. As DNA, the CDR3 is TGTGCCAGCAGGGGTACAGGGACCGGTAATCAGCCCCAGCATTTT. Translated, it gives CASRGTGTGNQPQHF.

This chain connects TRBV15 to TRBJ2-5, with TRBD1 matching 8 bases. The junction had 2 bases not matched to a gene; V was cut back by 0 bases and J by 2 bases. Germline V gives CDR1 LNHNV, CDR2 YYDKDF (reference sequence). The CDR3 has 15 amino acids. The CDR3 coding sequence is TGTGCCACCAGCAGAGACAGGGGGCTTCAAGAGACCCAGTACTTC. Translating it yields CATSRDRGLQETQYF. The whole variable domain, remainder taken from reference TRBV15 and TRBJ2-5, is DAMVIQNPRYQVTQFGKPVTLSCSQTLNHNVMYWYQQKSSQAPKLLFHYYDKDFNNEADTPDNFQSRRPNTSFCFLDIRSPGLGDTAMYLCATSRDRGLQETQYFGPGTRLLVL.

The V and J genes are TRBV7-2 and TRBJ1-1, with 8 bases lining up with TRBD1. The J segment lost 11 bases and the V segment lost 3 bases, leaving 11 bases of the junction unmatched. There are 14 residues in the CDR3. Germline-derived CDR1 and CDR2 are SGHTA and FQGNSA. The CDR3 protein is CASSFAGQGRGAFF. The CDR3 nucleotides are TGTGCCAGCAGCTTCGCTGGACAGGGACGTGGTGCTTTCTTT.